This TCR beta chain was profiled in a study of molecular identifiers for immune sequencing clone quantification. Losses at the gene ends were 6 bases for V and 1 base for J; bases not matched to a gene: 3. CDR3 size: 14 residues. This clonotype was counted between two and nine times. It was with previously described methods and listed TCR primers that bulk TCR libraries were made. One entry per CDR3 protein, called by TCRdb with MiXCR from the PCR reads. The repertoire holds fewer than 100,000 distinct CDR3 sequences, with around 20% as singletons. This chain connects TRBV12-3 or TRBV12-4 to TRBJ2-5; TRBD2 matches at 9 bases. The clonotype originates from a human donor in good health. Some libraries in this study had Jurkat cell RNA spiked in. The sequencing sample was made of naive CD8+ T cells from blood, with Jurkat cell RNA spiked in. The subset here: FACS-sorted CD8+CD4-CCR7+CD45RA+ naive T cells. The CDR3 reads CASRKGLAQETQYF. DNA for the CDR3: TGTGCCAGCAGGAAGGGACTAGCCCAAGAGACCCAGTACTTC.